The next 21 T cell receptor beta chains were all read from a single sample in a study of blood T cell repertoires in COVID-19. Sequenced by immunoSEQ multiplex PCR; TCRdb stores in-frame clones only, minus some. The sample shows roughly 100,000 clones, around 90% of them seen only once. Sequencing was performed on peripheral blood. The source of these receptors is an elderly woman with active COVID-19.

A single count supports this clone. The chain joins TRBV27 to TRBJ2-1; TRBD2 matches at 7 bases. The CDR3 is made up of 14 amino acids. The V gene's germline CDR1 is MNHEY and CDR2 SMNVEV (reference sequence). Trimming removed 5 bases from V and 7 bases from J; junction bases left unmatched: 8. As DNA, the CDR3 is TGTGCCAGCAGTACCGGCGGGGGTGGGAATGAGCAGTTCTTC. Translating it yields CASSTGGGGNEQFF.

The J gene is TRBJ2-2, the V gene TRBV3-1 (or the pseudogene TRBV3-2); 8 bases agree with TRBD1. CDR3 size: 15 residues. Germline CDR1 is LGHDT and CDR2 is YNNKEL (reference sequence). V lost 2 bases to trimming and J lost 4 bases; unmatched junction nucleotides: 3. DNA for the CDR3: TGTGCCAGCAGCCAAAGGACAGGGCCCACCGGGGAGCTGTTTTTT. Its protein is CASSQRTGPTGELFF.

The chain employs TRBV18 and TRBJ2-3; 12 bases are shared with TRBD2. The length of the CDR3 is 15 residues. The V gene's germline CDR1 is KGHSH and CDR2 LQKENI. Trimming took 6 bases from V and 6 from J; bases not matched to a gene: 7. CDR3 DNA: TGTGCCAGCTCTCGACTAGCGGGAGCCCAGGATACGCAGTATTTT. Encoded protein: CASSRLAGAQDTQYF.

V usage is TRBV6-1 and J usage is TRBJ1-3; no reliable D call. Trimming took off 4 bases at V and 4 bases at J, with 17 bases between the two ends. Germline V gene data show CDR1 as MNHNS and CDR2 as SASEGT. This CDR3 spans 16 amino acids. In nucleotides, the CDR3 is TGTGCCAGCAGTGCGGGGAGGACCCGGCAGGGAAACACCATATATTTT. Residues: CASSAGRTRQGNTIYF.

J is TRBJ1-2 and V is TRBV6-5; D possibly corresponds to TRBD1 (6 bases). The CDR3 contains 14 residues. Germline V gene sequence: CDR1 MNHEY, CDR2 SVGAGI. The germline V and J ends were trimmed by 1 base and 4 bases, with 10 bases remaining between them. The CDR3 sequence: CASSYFGDTYGYTF. The CDR3, as DNA: TGTGCCAGCAGTTACTTTGGGGACACCTATGGCTACACCTTC.

In its sample, this clone was seen a few times. This rearrangement joins TRBV28 to TRBJ1-2; 11 nucleotides line up with TRBD1. The CDR3 sequence is 14 residues long. V lost 6 bases and J lost 14; bases outside the gene matches: 14. Per the germline V gene, CDR1 is MDHEN and CDR2 is SYDVKM. The CDR3 is CASRTRGQGALNTF. CDR3 nucleotides: TGTGCCAGCAGGACCCGAGGACAGGGGGCGTTAAATACCTTC.

V and J are TRBV12-5 and TRBJ2-7; D perhaps matches TRBD1 (6 bases). The V end was cut by 6 bases, the J end by 6 bases, with 12 bases between. Looked up from germline, CDR1 is LGHNT and CDR2 is FRNRAP. The CDR3 has 12 residues. The CDR3 DNA is TGTGCTAGTGGCTCATGGGGGCTCGAGCAGTACTTC. This gives the protein CASGSWGLEQYF.

This clone was detected only once. V gene TRBV4-1 combines with J gene TRBJ2-2, with 11 positions matching TRBD2. CDR1 and CDR2 from the germline V gene are MGHRA and YSYEKL. The trim removed 1 base at V and 1 base at J, leaving 5 bases unmatched. The length of the CDR3 is 18 residues. CDR3 in amino acids: CASSQGWTSGLNTGELFF. The CDR3 nucleotides are TGCGCCAGCAGCCAAGGGTGGACTAGCGGGCTGAACACCGGGGAGCTGTTTTTT.

The chain links TRBV28 to TRBJ2-2; TRBD1 is a possible D gene (6 bases). This CDR3 region has 16 residues. Germline CDR1 reads MDHEN; CDR2 reads SYDVKM. V lost 7 bases and J 3 bases, leaving 18 bases between the germline ends. The CDR3 is CASNPGTTIYTGELFF. The CDR3 DNA reads TGTGCCAGCAATCCCGGGACAACGATCTACACCGGGGAGCTGTTTTTT.

The rearrangement joins TRBV4-3 to TRBJ2-1; 11 bases agree with TRBD2. This CDR3 contains 19 residues. V gave up 1 base and J gave up 0 bases; unmatched junction bases: 8. Germline CDR1 and CDR2: LGHNA and YSLEER. CDR3 sequence reads: CASSQGSGREASSYNEQFF. CDR3 DNA sequence: TGCGCCAGCAGCCAAGGTAGCGGGAGGGAAGCGAGCTCCTACAATGAGCAGTTCTTC.

This clone was seen once. The rearrangement joins TRBV7-3 to TRBJ2-5; D is perhaps TRBD2 (5 bases). Germline loops: CDR1 SGHTA, CDR2 FQGTGA. Trimming took 5 bases from V and 4 from J, leaving 20 bases between them. The CDR3 is 16 amino acids. The CDR3 bases are TGTGCCAGCAGCCCGACCCCTGGTCCTGCGGGAGAGACCCAGTACTTC. Translation: CASSPTPGPAGETQYF.

The chain employs TRBV7-3 and TRBJ2-3; D unresolved. V was pared by 2 bases and J by 6 bases, with 15 bases between. The germline V gene encodes CDR1 SGHTA and CDR2 FQGTGA. This CDR3 is built from 15 residues. The CDR3 DNA is TGTGCCAGCAGCTTAGCTAGTCCCATCGGGGATACGCAGTATTTT. This sequence encodes CASSLASPIGDTQYF.

The chain is built from TRBV18 and TRBJ2-2, with TRBD1 matching 7 bases. CDR3 length: 14 amino acids. Germline values: CDR1 KGHSH, CDR2 LQKENI. V lost 4 bases, J lost 2 bases, and 1 base stayed unmatched. The CDR3, as DNA: TGTGCCAGCTCACGGACAGGAAACACCGGGGAGCTGTTTTTT. Translating gives CASSRTGNTGELFF.

The chain recombines TRBV28 with TRBJ2-4; the D is unclear. The germline CDR1 and CDR2 sequences are MDHEN and SYDVKM. V was cut by 2 bases and J by 7 bases, with 9 bases left in between. The CDR3 length is 13 residues. The CDR3 region is CASSLPGSNIQYF. In DNA form, the CDR3 reads TGTGCCAGCAGTTTACCCGGGTCGAACATTCAGTACTTC.

The V gene is TRBV7-8, the J gene TRBJ1-5; 9 bases agree with TRBD1. This CDR3 comprises 15 residues. Looked up from germline, CDR1 is SGHVS and CDR2 is FQNEAQ. The V gene end was trimmed by 5 bases and the J gene end by 3 bases; junction bases not matched to a gene: 5. Written as DNA, the CDR3 is TGTGCCAGCAGCCCCACAGGGGGCTTCAATCAGCCCCAGCATTTT. Translated, it gives CASSPTGGFNQPQHF.

This chain connects TRBV7-2 to TRBJ2-5; 11 positions match TRBD2. CDR3 length: 18 residues. Germline V lookup: CDR1 SGHTA, CDR2 FQGNSA. J lost 4 bases, V lost 1 base, and 11 bases had no gene match. Here the CDR3 reads CASSLVRVAGGPLETQYF. CDR3 sequence (DNA): TGTGCCAGCAGCTTAGTCCGGGTAGCGGGAGGGCCGCTAGAGACCCAGTACTTC. The full variable domain, completed using reference TRBV7-2 and TRBJ2-5, is GAGVSQSPSNKVTEKGKDVELRCDPISGHTALYWYRQSLGQGLEFLIYFQGNSAPDKSGLPSDRFSAERTGGSVSTLTIQRTQQEDSAVYLCASSLVRVAGGPLETQYFGPGTRLLVL.

The chain couples TRBV27 to TRBJ2-7; weak D call: TRBD1 (6 bases). The CDR3 extends over 15 amino acids. The germline gives CDR1 MNHEY, CDR2 SMNVEV (reference sequence). V was shortened by 6 bases and J by 3 bases, with 18 bases between the two germline ends. The CDR3 coding sequence is TGTGCCAGCAGGGGCGCAGGGGCCAAGTTCTACGAGCAGTACTTC. Encoded protein: CASRGAGAKFYEQYF.

This rearrangement joins TRBV28 to TRBJ2-5; D might be TRBD2 (6 bases). CDR1 and CDR2 from the germline V gene are MDHEN and SYDVKM. V was shortened by 4 bases and J by 4 bases, with 10 bases between the two germline ends. CDR3 length: 13 amino acids. Here the CDR3 reads CASSWGTGETQYF. The CDR3 nucleotides read TGTGCCAGCAGTTGGGGGACTGGAGAGACCCAGTACTTC. The variable domain in full, with the rest retrieved from reference TRBV28 and TRBJ2-5, is DVKVTQSSRYLVKRTGEKVFLECVQDMDHENMFWYRQDPGLGLRLIYFSYDVKMKEKGDIPEGYSVSREKKERFSLILESASTNQTSMYLCASSWGTGETQYFGPGTRLLVL.

This chain connects TRBV7-2 to TRBJ2-7, with 7 bases matching TRBD2. This CDR3 is 14 amino acids long. Germline V gene lookup returns CDR1 SGHTA and CDR2 FQGNSA. After removal of 0 bases from V and 2 bases from J, the junction contained 1 base not matched to a gene. CDR3 DNA sequence: TGTGCCAGCAGCTTAGCGGGGGGGGCCTACGAGCAGTACTTC. As protein: CASSLAGGAYEQYF.

J is TRBJ2-7 and V is TRBV7-3, with D perhaps matching TRBD1 (6 bases). The germline V gene encodes CDR1 SGHTA and CDR2 FQGTGA. The CDR3 runs to 13 residues. V dropped 5 bases and J dropped 2 bases, with 10 bases sitting between them. The DNA of the CDR3 is TGTGCCAGCAGCCCCGGACAGACCTACGAGCAGTACTTC. Its translation is CASSPGQTYEQYF.

This clone was seen just once. The chain couples TRBV19 to TRBJ2-7; perhaps TRBD2 as D (5 bases). V was shortened by 9 bases and J by 2 bases, with 20 bases between the two germline ends. The CDR3 is 15 amino acids. From germline, CDR1 is LNHDA and CDR2 SQIVND (reference sequence). As DNA, the CDR3 is TGTGCCAGCAGTCTCTCCGGACGAGGGACCTACGAGCAGTACTTC. It yields the protein CASSLSGRGTYEQYF.